The 27 T cell receptor beta chains presented below share a single source sample, sequenced in a study of T cells after posttransplantation cyclophosphamide. Clones were sequenced by immunoSEQ multiplex PCR, and TCRdb holds only the in-frame ones, with some missing. This sample has roughly 16,000 clones, with 85% found just once. Sampled 1 year posttransplant, controls received myeloablative marrow transplants, methotrexate and a calcineurin inhibitor. The sequencing here drew on PBMCs, taken after allogeneic stem cell transplant with calcineurin inhibitor and methotrexate. All receptors derive from a female patient between 18 and 30 years old who received an allogeneic stem cell transplant from an unrelated donor, was CMV-positive, and had acute and chronic GVHD. Some of these T cells may belong to the graft donor.

CDR3 DNA sequence: TGTGCCAGCAGCCGGACTAGCGGGAGAGGTGAGCAGTACTTC. Translated: CASSRTSGRGEQYF. This chain uses TRBV5-4 with TRBJ2-7; 13 nucleotides agree with TRBD2. The CDR3 has 14 amino acids. Trimming took 4 bases from V and 7 from J; bases not matched to a gene: 5. Germline CDR1 is SGHNT and CDR2 is YYREEE (reference sequence). Together with reference TRBV5-4 and TRBJ2-7, the CDR3 gives the full variable domain: ETGVTQSPTHLIKTRGQQVTLRCSSQSGHNTVSWYQQALGQGPQFIFQYYREEENGRGNFPPRFSGLQFPNYSSELNVNALELDDSALYLCASSRTSGRGEQYFGPGTRLTVT.

About this clone itself: The DNA is omitted, as the CDR3 cannot be located on it reliably, and the CDR3 follows TCRdb's listing. This sequence joins TRBV9 and TRBJ2-7; the D call in the table, TRBD2, was not verified against the DNA. From germline, CDR1 is SGDLS and CDR2 YYNGEE. A total of 15 residues make up the CDR3, ends included. The CDR3: CASSVASSSGYEQYF.

The gene calls are TRBV27 and TRBJ2-7, with unresolved D. Trimming stripped 3 bases from V and 7 bases from J, with 19 bases between. The CDR3 extends over 15 amino acids. Germline-derived CDR1 and CDR2 are MNHEY and SMNVEV (reference sequence). In DNA, the CDR3 is TGTGCCAGCAGTTTTTTGACTGTTCGGCTACGTGAGCAGTACTTC. Translation gives CASSFLTVRLREQYF.

V and J are TRBV5-1 and TRBJ2-7; 7 nucleotides match TRBD1. The V and J ends lost 0 bases and 3 bases, in that order; junction bases with no gene match: 9. Germline lookup yields CDR1 SGHRS and CDR2 YFSETQ. The CDR3 sequence is 16 residues long. The CDR3: CASSLGSGTAHYEQYF. Written as DNA, the CDR3 is TGCGCCAGCAGCTTGGGGTCCGGGACAGCACACTACGAGCAGTACTTC.

This clone has just a few counts. V gene TRBV19 combines with J gene TRBJ2-7; a possible D gene is TRBD2 (6 bases). Looked up from germline, CDR1 is LNHDA and CDR2 is SQIVND (reference sequence). V lost 4 bases, J lost 7 bases, and 17 bases lay in between. CDR3 length: 14 amino acids. DNA for the CDR3: TGTGCCAGTAGTACCGCCGGAGGGGAGTCGGAGCAGTACTTC. Translating it yields CASSTAGGESEQYF.

The table lists this clone with a few counts. The V and J genes are TRBV4-1 and TRBJ2-1, with 8 bases lining up with TRBD2. The CDR3 length is 15 residues. The junction had 3 bases not matched to a gene; V was cut back by 1 base and J by 4 bases. Germline CDR1 and CDR2: MGHRA and YSYEKL. The CDR3 DNA follows: TGCGCCAGCAGCCAAGGACTAGCGTCGTACAATGAGCAGTTCTTC. It codes for CASSQGLASYNEQFF.

The chain combines TRBV15 with TRBJ2-1, with 10 bases aligning to TRBD2. The CDR3 sequence is 17 residues long. Germline lookup yields CDR1 LNHNV and CDR2 YYDKDF (reference sequence). J gave up 4 bases and V 5 bases, and 11 bases lay outside the gene matches. The chain's CDR3 is CATSGDSSGSRYNEQFF. CDR3 nucleotides: TGTGCCACCAGCGGCGACTCTAGCGGGAGTAGGTACAATGAGCAGTTCTTC.

In nucleotides, the CDR3 is TGTGCCAGCAGCTACCGGGGGAGGAATTCACCCCTCCACTTT. Protein sequence: CASSYRGRNSPLHF. The chain couples TRBV11-2 to TRBJ1-6; tentatively, D is TRBD1 (5 bases). The CDR3 is 14 amino acids. The germline CDR1 and CDR2 sequences are SGHAT and FQNNGV. The V end was cut by 4 bases, the J end by 7 bases, with 11 bases between.

This chain links TRBV2 with TRBJ2-3; possible D gene TRBD2, 5 bases. CDR3 length equals 11 residues. V shed 2 bases and J shed 9 bases, with 6 bases lying between them. Germline V lookup: CDR1 SNHLY, CDR2 FYNNEI. The CDR3: CASSEKRTQYF. The CDR3 DNA is TGTGCCAGCAGTGAAAAGCGGACGCAGTATTTT.

This sequence joins TRBV27 and TRBJ1-5, with a possible D match to TRBD1 (6 bases). CDR3 length equals 15 residues. Germline V gene data show CDR1 as MNHEY and CDR2 as SMNVEV (reference sequence). Trimming removed 2 bases at V and 2 bases at J, with 10 bases between. CDR3 nucleotide sequence: TGTGCCAGCAGTTTACTCTCAGGGGGCAATCAGCCCCAGCATTTT. Its protein product is CASSLLSGGNQPQHF.

V and J are TRBV27 and TRBJ2-3; TRBD2 is a possible D gene (5 bases). CDR3 length: 13 amino acids. The V gene lost 5 bases and the J gene lost 7 bases, with 13 bases spanning the gap. The germline gives CDR1 MNHEY, CDR2 SMNVEV (reference sequence). CDR3 residues: CASSGRVAHTQYF. The CDR3 nucleotides are TGTGCCAGCAGTGGGCGGGTAGCGCATACGCAGTATTTT.

The rearrangement uses TRBV30 and TRBJ1-2; 8 bases map to TRBD1. The junction had 6 bases not matched to a gene; V was cut back by 0 bases and J by 6 bases. This CDR3 region has 14 residues. CDR1 is GTSNPN and CDR2 is SVGIG in the germline V gene (reference sequence). CDR3 loop: CAWSVAGGGDGYTF. DNA for the CDR3: TGTGCCTGGAGTGTCGCAGGGGGCGGAGATGGCTACACCTTC. Variable domain in full (rest from reference TRBV30 and TRBJ1-2): SQTIHQWPATLVQPVGSPLSLECTVEGTSNPNLYWYRQAAGRGLQLLFYSVGIGQISSEVPQNLSASRPQDRQFILSSKKLLLSDSGFYLCAWSVAGGGDGYTFGSGTRLTVV.

This clone was seen more than once but under ten times. The rearrangement links TRBV13 to TRBJ2-7; TRBD2 matches 8 bases. The V gene end was trimmed by 6 bases and the J gene end by 6 bases; junction bases not matched to a gene: 16. CDR1 and CDR2 (germline): PRHDT, FYEKMQ (reference sequence). CDR3 length equals 16 residues. The chain's CDR3 is CASSDLFSGILGEQYF. CDR3 DNA: TGTGCCAGCAGTGATCTTTTTAGCGGGATTCTAGGCGAGCAGTACTTC. Together with reference TRBV13 and TRBJ2-7, the CDR3 gives the full variable domain: AAGVIQSPRHLIKEKRETATLKCYPIPRHDTVYWYQQGPGQDPQFLISFYEKMQSDKGSIPDRFSAQQFSDYHSELNMSSLELGDSALYFCASSDLFSGILGEQYFGPGTRLTVT.

The chain's CDR3 is CASSLGGGETEAFF. The CDR3 DNA is TGTGCCAGCAGCTTAGGGGGCGGGGAAACTGAAGCTTTCTTT. The chain uses TRBV7-8 and TRBJ1-1, with TRBD1 as a possible D gene (5 bases). Germline assignment: CDR1 SGHVS and CDR2 FQNEAQ. Trimming left V 1 base short and J 5 bases short, with 11 bases between. CDR3 length equals 14 residues.

The V call is TRBV7-9, the J call TRBJ2-5; D could derive from TRBD1 or TRBD2 (5 bases each). The last part of the DNA fits TRBJ2-7 better; the J call may be wrong. The CDR3 loop spans 16 amino acids. Germline V CDR1 and CDR2: SEHNR, FQNEAQ (reference sequence). As DNA, the CDR3 is TGTGCCAGCAGCTTAGCGATGGGGATGGGGGACTACGAGCAGTACTTC. The encoded protein is CASSLAMGMGDYEQYF.

The V call is TRBV19, the J call TRBJ1-2, with D perhaps TRBD1 (6 bases). Looked up from germline, CDR1 is LNHDA and CDR2 is SQIVND (reference sequence). The CDR3 contains 12 residues. The V and J ends lost 6 bases and 8 bases respectively, with 13 bases between them. In DNA, the CDR3 is TGTGCCAGTAGCTCGGGACATAAAGGCTACACCTTC. Its protein product is CASSSGHKGYTF.

V and J are TRBV18 and TRBJ2-3, with 13 bases that match TRBD2. In germline, CDR1 is KGHSH, CDR2 LQKENI. The CDR3 consists of 17 residues. Trimming removed 4 bases from V and 5 bases from J; junction bases left unmatched: 9. This chain's CDR3 is CASSQAGTSGIVDTQYF. The CDR3 DNA reads TGTGCCAGCTCACAAGCCGGGACTAGCGGGATTGTAGATACGCAGTATTTT. Looking up the rest from reference TRBV18 and TRBJ2-3 gives the full variable domain: NAGVMQNPRHLVRRRGQEARLRCSPMKGHSHVYWYRQLPEEGLKFMVYLQKENIIDESGMPKERFSAEFPKEGPSILRIQQVVRGDSAAYFCASSQAGTSGIVDTQYFGPGTRLTVL.

V and J are TRBV19 and TRBJ2-2; TRBD1 aligns across 7 bases. V lost 5 bases to trimming and J lost 4 bases; unmatched junction nucleotides: 4. Germline lookup yields CDR1 LNHDA and CDR2 SQIVND (reference sequence). This CDR3 region has 14 residues. The CDR3 DNA follows: TGTGCCAGTAGTCTAACAGGGGTCACCGGGGAGCTGTTTTTT. Translating it yields CASSLTGVTGELFF.

V and J are TRBV27 and TRBJ2-6; weak D call: TRBD2 (6 bases). The ends were cut back, 0 bases at V and 1 base at J, with 10 bases in the middle. This CDR3 contains 17 residues. Germline V lookup: CDR1 MNHEY, CDR2 SMNVEV (reference sequence). CDR3 DNA: TGTGCCAGCAGTTTATCAGCGGGCGGTTCTGGGGCCAACGTCCTGACTTTC. Its protein is CASSLSAGGSGANVLTF. The complete variable domain, with remaining parts taken from reference TRBV27 and TRBJ2-6, reads EAQVTQNPRYLITVTGKKLTVTCSQNMNHEYMSWYRQDPGLGLRQIYYSMNVEVTDKGDVPEGYKVSRKEKRNFPLILESPSPNQTSLYFCASSLSAGGSGANVLTFGAGSRLTVL.

V gene TRBV6-4 combines with J gene TRBJ2-5; 7 nucleotides agree with TRBD1. The J call could be wrong; TRBJ2-7 is a better fit for the DNA end. The CDR3 is 20 amino acids. Germline CDR1 reads MRHNA; CDR2 reads SNTAGT. This CDR3 reads CASSDRGPDETKTRTYEQYF. CDR3 in DNA: TGTGCCAGCAGTGACAGGGGGCCGGATGAAACCAAAACGCGAACCTACGAGCAGTACTTC.

The chain is built from TRBV7-7 and TRBJ2-5; 8 bases line up with TRBD2. Germline V gene data show CDR1 as SSHAT and CDR2 as FNYEAQ (reference sequence). This CDR3 region has 13 residues. V shed 5 bases and J 4 bases; nucleotides not matched to a gene: 3. The CDR3 spells CASSLTSGETQYF. The DNA for the CDR3 is TGTGCCAGCAGCCTTACTAGCGGAGAGACCCAGTACTTC. The variable domain in full, completed from reference TRBV7-7 and TRBJ2-5, reads GAGVSQSPRYKVTKRGQDVTLRCDPISSHATLYWYQQALGQGPEFLTYFNYEAQPDKSGLPSDRFSAERPEGSISTLTIQRTEQRDSAMYRCASSLTSGETQYFGPGTRLLVL.

The chain has TRBV27 and TRBJ2-1, with 11 bases identical to TRBD2. With V trimmed by 4 bases and J by 2 bases, 1 base remained unmatched. The V gene's germline CDR1 is MNHEY and CDR2 SMNVEV (reference sequence). The CDR3 totals 15 residues. The CDR3 here is CASSSGLAAYNEQFF. The CDR3 region has the DNA TGTGCCAGCAGTTCGGGACTAGCGGCCTACAATGAGCAGTTCTTC.

The V gene is TRBV7-8, the J gene TRBJ2-3, with 16 bases matching TRBD2. Germline values: CDR1 SGHVS, CDR2 FQNEAQ. V shed 3 bases, J shed 6 bases, and the junction held 6 bases outside the gene matches. The CDR3 runs 17 residues. DNA of the CDR3: TGTGCCAGCAGCTTGGGGGGACTAGCGGGAGGGCCGGATACGCAGTATTTT. Its protein is CASSLGGLAGGPDTQYF.

The chain is built from TRBV4-2 and TRBJ1-1, with D possibly TRBD1 on 5 matching bases. CDR3 length equals 16 residues. Germline loops: CDR1 LGHNA, CDR2 YNFKEQ. Trimming pared 3 bases from V and 5 bases from J, leaving 19 bases between. The CDR3 DNA sequence: TGTGCCAGCAGCCAGGGGACCGACGGGGGGAGGACTGAAGCTTTCTTT. Residues: CASSQGTDGGRTEAFF.

The genes are TRBV7-9 and TRBJ1-4; unclear D gene. Germline values: CDR1 SEHNR, CDR2 FQNEAQ (reference sequence). The length of the CDR3 is 14 residues. Trimming cost V 3 bases and J 5 bases, with 10 bases left between them. This chain's CDR3 is CASSLGSQNEKLFF. Here the CDR3 DNA reads TGTGCCAGCAGCTTGGGCAGCCAGAATGAAAAACTGTTTTTT.

This rearrangement joins TRBV28 to TRBJ2-7, with a possible D match to TRBD2 (6 bases). The CDR3 extends over 14 amino acids. The V end lost 6 bases, the J end lost 0 bases, and 12 bases lay between the germline ends. The V gene's germline CDR1 is MDHEN and CDR2 SYDVKM. The DNA for the CDR3 is TGTGCCAGCAGGAATAGCGGAAACTCCTACGAGCAGTACTTC. It specifies CASRNSGNSYEQYF.

The chain uses TRBV28 and TRBJ2-1, with 9 bases fitting TRBD2. The CDR3 loop spans 15 amino acids. The V and J ends lost 2 bases and 8 bases, in that order; junction bases with no gene match: 7. Germline loops: CDR1 MDHEN, CDR2 SYDVKM. Here the CDR3 reads CASSLRAGGHDEQFF. For the CDR3, the DNA is TGTGCCAGCAGTTTAAGAGCGGGAGGTCACGATGAGCAGTTCTTC.